This T cell receptor beta chain is from a study of shared clonotypes between healthy human individuals. Findings and limits, study-wide: Across four donors, naive CD4 shared around 5.3%, naive CD8 around 4%, memory CD4 roughly 2.2%, memory CD8 0.4%.

Sequencing was performed with immunoSEQ multiplex PCR; in TCRdb, only in-frame clones are kept and a portion is missing. The table includes 1.4 million or so clones, around 98.5% detected once. Germline assignment: CDR1 SGHAT and CDR2 FQNNGV. Trimming took 2 bases from V and 8 from J, leaving 18 bases between them. The CDR3 is 16 residues long. For this clone: What it binds is unknown.

The sequence was collected from a man aged 30-40 years in good health. The chain links TRBV11-2 to TRBJ1-4; no clear D. Sequences were obtained from naive CD4+ T cells sorted from blood. Documented subset: CD45RA+ positively selected. The CDR3: CASSLFPGPEGEKLFF. CDR3 in DNA: TGTGCCAGCAGCTTATTTCCCGGGCCCGAAGGGGAAAAACTGTTTTTT. The variable domain in full, with the rest retrieved from reference TRBV11-2 and TRBJ1-4, is EAGVAQSPRYKIIEKRQSVAFWCNPISGHATLYWYQQILGQGPKLLIQFQNNGVVDDSQLPKDRFSAERLKGVDSTLKIQPAKLEDSAVYLCASSLFPGPEGEKLFFGSGTQLSVL.